This entry lists 21 T cell receptor beta chains sequenced from one sample in a study of identical twins. From the 5' RACE reads, TCRdb called clonotypes with MiXCR, one entry per CDR3 protein. The profile shows nearly 650,000 distinct CDR3 sequences, just over 7% of them singletons. These data were also filed under a second study, of yellow fever vaccine responses in identical twins.

The sequenced material came from PBMCs. The receptor source for this set is a woman between 18 and 30 years old in good health.

This clonotype showed up many times. The chain is built from TRBV12-3 or TRBV12-4 and TRBJ1-1; D not resolved. The CDR3 consists of 14 residues. V dropped 10 bases and J dropped 1 base, with 16 bases sitting between them. CDR3 in DNA: TGTGCCACTTATGTCGGGAGAGCGAACACTGAAGCTTTCTTT. Translating it yields CATYVGRANTEAFF.

This clonotype was recorded a few times. The V gene is TRBV2, the J gene TRBJ2-2, with a possible D match to TRBD2 (6 bases). V lost 0 bases and J 5 bases, leaving 13 bases between the germline ends. From germline, CDR1 is SNHLY and CDR2 FYNNEI. The CDR3 loop spans 16 amino acids. The CDR3: CASSEAEAGITGELFF. CDR3 coding DNA: TGTGCCAGCAGTGAAGCCGAGGCGGGGATAACCGGGGAGCTGTTTTTT. The variable domain in full, with the rest retrieved from reference TRBV2 and TRBJ2-2, is EPEVTQTPSHQVTQMGQEVILRCVPISNHLYFYWYRQILGQKVEFLVSFYNNEISEKSEIFDDQFSVERPDGSNFTLKIRSTKLEDSAMYFCASSEAEAGITGELFFGEGSRLTVL.

This clonotype was seen many times. This chain's CDR3 is CAISDGGIDTEAFF. CDR3 DNA: TGTGCCATCAGTGACGGGGGGATCGACACTGAAGCTTTCTTT. The chain uses TRBV10-3 and TRBJ1-1; weak D call: TRBD1 (5 bases). From germline, CDR1 is ENHRY and CDR2 SYGVKD. The CDR3 runs 14 residues. V was pared by 3 bases and J by 3 bases, with 11 bases between.

The V and J genes are TRBV11-2 and TRBJ2-1; TRBD2 matches 7 bases. The CDR3 spans 15 residues. Germline lookup yields CDR1 SGHAT and CDR2 FQNNGV. V lost 4 bases, J lost 5 bases, and 8 bases stayed unmatched. CDR3 in DNA: TGTGCCAGCAGCTCCTATGGGGGGGAGAACAATGAGCAGTTCTTC. Translation gives CASSSYGGENNEQFF. The whole variable domain, remainder taken from reference TRBV11-2 and TRBJ2-1, is EAGVAQSPRYKIIEKRQSVAFWCNPISGHATLYWYQQILGQGPKLLIQFQNNGVVDDSQLPKDRFSAERLKGVDSTLKIQPAKLEDSAVYLCASSSYGGENNEQFFGPGTRLTVL.

The rearrangement links TRBV15 to TRBJ2-1, with D unclear. The CDR3 is made up of 14 amino acids. CDR1 and CDR2 from the germline V gene are LNHNV and YYDKDF (reference sequence). The V gene lost 1 base and the J gene lost 3 bases, with 7 bases spanning the gap. CDR3 in amino acids: CATSRVGSYNEQFF. The CDR3 nucleotides read TGTGCCACCAGCAGAGTCGGCAGCTACAATGAGCAGTTCTTC.

This clonotype was detected only a few times. The chain carries TRBV11-2 and TRBJ2-1, with 7 bases matching TRBD1. After removal of 4 bases from V and 0 bases from J, the junction contained 9 bases not matched to a gene. CDR3 length: 17 residues. Germline V gene lookup returns CDR1 SGHAT and CDR2 FQNNGV. CDR3 bases: TGTGCCAGCAGCTCCGTTATAGCAGGGGGCTCCTACAATGAGCAGTTCTTC. This codes for CASSSVIAGGSYNEQFF.

This clonotype showed up just a few times. The rearrangement joins TRBV6-1 to TRBJ2-4; no clear D. The CDR3 loop spans 16 amino acids. Germline V gives CDR1 MNHNS, CDR2 SASEGT. The V end lost 1 base, the J end lost 0 bases, and 10 bases lay between the germline ends. The CDR3 DNA reads TGTGCCAGCAGTGAAGAAGCTGTAGGAGCCAAAAACATTCAGTACTTC. Translation gives CASSEEAVGAKNIQYF.

The chain recombines TRBV20-1 with TRBJ1-1, with D perhaps matching TRBD1 (5 bases). Trimming shortened V by 5 bases and J by 5 bases, and 21 bases separated the two germline ends. Germline-derived CDR1 and CDR2 are DFQATT and SNEGSKA (reference sequence). The CDR3 spans 15 residues. Here the CDR3 DNA reads TGCAGTGCTCCTAGAGGTTGGGGGAAGTATACTGAAGCTTTCTTT. It encodes CSAPRGWGKYTEAFF.

Many counts were recorded for this clonotype. This chain links TRBV29-1 with TRBJ2-1; D remains unclear. Per the germline V gene, CDR1 is SQVTM and CDR2 is ANQGSEA. The CDR3 is made up of 11 amino acids. V lost 4 bases and J 5 bases, leaving 6 bases between the germline ends. The CDR3 DNA follows: TGCAGCGTTGTCCAAAACAATGAGCAGTTCTTC. Translating it yields CSVVQNNEQFF.

This clonotype was counted a few times. V is TRBV29-1 and J is TRBJ2-7, with D maybe TRBD1 (6 bases). The CDR3 length is 13 residues. V dropped 1 base and J dropped 6 bases, with 13 bases sitting between them. Germline CDR1 is SQVTM and CDR2 is ANQGSEA. CDR3 DNA sequence: TGCAGCGTTGAAGTGGTACAGGGTGCCGAGCAGTACTTC. It yields the protein CSVEVVQGAEQYF.

This clonotype was counted ten times or more. The chain recombines TRBV5-6 with TRBJ1-2; unclear D gene. V lost 4 bases, J lost 12 bases, and 13 bases lay in between. The germline gives CDR1 SGHDT, CDR2 YYEEEE. The CDR3 contains 11 residues. This chain's CDR3 is CASSLRTGDTF. CDR3 DNA: TGTGCCAGCAGCCTACGGACGGGCGACACCTTC. Filled out from reference TRBV5-6 and TRBJ1-2, the complete variable domain reads DAGVTQSPTHLIKTRGQQVTLRCSPKSGHDTVSWYQQALGQGPQFIFQYYEEEERQRGNFPDRFSGHQFPNYSSELNVNALLLGDSALYLCASSLRTGDTFGSGTRLTVV.

This clonotype occurred a few times. This chain connects TRBV4-1 to TRBJ2-7; TRBD1 agrees at 8 bases. CDR3 length: 15 amino acids. Germline CDR1 and CDR2: MGHRA and YSYEKL. V shed 4 bases, J shed 3 bases, and the junction held 8 bases outside the gene matches. As DNA, the CDR3 is TGCGCCAGCAGCCGACTTCTGGACAGGGACTACGAGCAGTACGTC. It translates to CASSRLLDRDYEQYV.

The genes are TRBV5-1 and TRBJ1-2, with TRBD1 identical over 10 bases. CDR3 size: 13 residues. The J segment lost 13 bases and the V segment lost 0 bases, leaving 6 bases of the junction unmatched. Germline assignment: CDR1 SGHRS and CDR2 YFSETQ. In DNA, the CDR3 is TGCGCCAGCAGCTTGGAGTCGGGACAGGGGTTCACCTTC. Amino acid sequence: CASSLESGQGFTF.

The chain uses TRBV24-1 and TRBJ2-5; TRBD1 matches 7 bases. The J segment lost 1 base and the V segment lost 4 bases, leaving 8 bases of the junction unmatched. CDR3 size: 16 residues. CDR1 is KGHDR, CDR2 SFDVKD, per germline. CDR3 residues: CATSESNRGLQETQYF. CDR3 bases: TGTGCCACCAGTGAGTCAAACAGGGGCCTCCAAGAGACCCAGTACTTC.

This clonotype has just a few counts. The chain links TRBV3-1 to TRBJ1-2, with D maybe TRBD1 (6 bases). The CDR3 runs 14 residues. The V gene's germline CDR1 is LGHDT and CDR2 YNNKEL (reference sequence). Between the trimmed V and J ends, which lost 6 bases and 1 base, there was a span of 12 bases. The CDR3 region has the DNA TGTGCCAGCAGACCGGGACAAAATAACTATGGCTACACCTTC. Amino acid sequence: CASRPGQNNYGYTF.

This clonotype was recorded at least ten times. The V and J genes are TRBV28 and TRBJ1-1; D may be TRBD1 (5 bases). V dropped 2 bases and J dropped 5 bases, with 9 bases sitting between them. CDR1 and CDR2 (germline): MDHEN, SYDVKM. This CDR3 has 13 amino acids. This CDR3 is CASSLGGWTEAFF. CDR3 nucleotides: TGTGCCAGCAGTTTAGGGGGATGGACTGAAGCTTTCTTT.

This clonotype was seen at least ten times. The V call is TRBV5-1, the J call TRBJ1-5; 9 bases match TRBD1. The CDR3 sequence is 15 residues long. The V segment lost 0 bases and the J segment 4 bases; nucleotides outside the gene matches: 2. Germline V gene sequence: CDR1 SGHRS, CDR2 YFSETQ. The CDR3 protein is CASSLAGQGNQPQHF. The CDR3 nucleotides read TGCGCCAGCAGCTTGGCCGGACAGGGGAATCAGCCCCAGCATTTT.

At least ten counts were recorded for this clonotype. V is TRBV5-1 and J is TRBJ1-5; D may be TRBD1 (6 bases). Looked up from germline, CDR1 is SGHRS and CDR2 is YFSETQ. This CDR3 spans 13 amino acids. V lost 1 base, J lost 5 bases, and 7 bases lay in between. The CDR3 nucleotides are TGCGCCAGCAGCTTGAAGGGGGATCAGCCCCAGCATTTT. This translates into CASSLKGDQPQHF.

This clonotype was found a few times. The V and J genes are TRBV5-1 and TRBJ2-2; D ambiguous. V was shortened by 5 bases and J by 2 bases, with 16 bases between the two germline ends. The CDR3 has 16 residues. Germline V CDR1 and CDR2: SGHRS, YFSETQ. The CDR3 loop is CASSDPRRLNTGELFF. The CDR3 nucleotides read TGCGCCAGCAGTGACCCCCGGCGGCTAAACACCGGGGAGCTGTTTTTT.

This clonotype has only a few counts. The chain combines TRBV12-3 or TRBV12-4 with TRBJ1-5; D is uncertain. The V end was cut by 4 bases, the J end by 11 bases, with 18 bases between. The CDR3 consists of 14 residues. CDR3 region: CASSSREGRGAQHF. The CDR3 DNA sequence: TGTGCCAGCAGTTCAAGGGAAGGTCGCGGGGCCCAGCATTTT.

This clonotype has a count of ten or more. The rearrangement uses TRBV24-1 and TRBJ2-2; TRBD2 is a possible D gene (6 bases). V shed 0 bases and J shed 3 bases, with 7 bases lying between them. This CDR3 region has 15 residues. CDR1 and CDR2 from the germline V gene are KGHDR and SFDVKD. The CDR3 DNA sequence: TGTGCCACCAGTGATTTGGGGGAGGACACCGGGGAGCTGTTTTTT. Its translation is CATSDLGEDTGELFF.